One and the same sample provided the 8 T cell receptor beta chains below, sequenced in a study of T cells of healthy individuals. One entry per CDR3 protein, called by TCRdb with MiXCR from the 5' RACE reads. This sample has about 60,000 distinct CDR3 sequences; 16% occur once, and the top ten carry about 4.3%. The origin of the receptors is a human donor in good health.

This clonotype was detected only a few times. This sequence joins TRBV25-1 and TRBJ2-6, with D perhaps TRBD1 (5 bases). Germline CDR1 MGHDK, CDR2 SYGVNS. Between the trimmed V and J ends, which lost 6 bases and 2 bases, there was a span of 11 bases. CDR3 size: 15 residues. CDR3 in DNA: TGTGCCAGCAGCAAGGAAGGGGCTGGGGCCAACGTCCTGACTTTC. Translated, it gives CASSKEGAGANVLTF.

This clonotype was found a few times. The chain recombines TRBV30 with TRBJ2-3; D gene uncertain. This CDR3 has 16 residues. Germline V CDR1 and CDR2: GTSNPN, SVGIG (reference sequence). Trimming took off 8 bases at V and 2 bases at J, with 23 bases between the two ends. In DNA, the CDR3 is TGTGCCAGCACACCTAGAGACGGTCTCTTCACAGATACGCAGTATTTT. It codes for CASTPRDGLFTDTQYF.

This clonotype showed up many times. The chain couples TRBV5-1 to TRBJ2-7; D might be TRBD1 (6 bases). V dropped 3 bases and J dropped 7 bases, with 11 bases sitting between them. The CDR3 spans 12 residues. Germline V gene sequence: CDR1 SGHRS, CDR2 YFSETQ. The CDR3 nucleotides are TGCGCCAGCAGCTACGGACAGTCTGAGCAGTACTTC. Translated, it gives CASSYGQSEQYF.

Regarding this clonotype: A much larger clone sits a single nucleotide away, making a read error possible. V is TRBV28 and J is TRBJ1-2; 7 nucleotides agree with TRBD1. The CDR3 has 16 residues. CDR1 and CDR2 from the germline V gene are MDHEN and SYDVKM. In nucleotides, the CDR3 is TGTGCCTGCAGTAGGAACTCCGGGACAGTCCGTTTCTCGGTGGACTTC. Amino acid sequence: CACSRNSGTVRFSVDF.

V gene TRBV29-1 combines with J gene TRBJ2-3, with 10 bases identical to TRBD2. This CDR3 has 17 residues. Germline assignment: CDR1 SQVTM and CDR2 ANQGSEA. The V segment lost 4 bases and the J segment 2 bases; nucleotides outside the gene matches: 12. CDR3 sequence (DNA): TGCAGCGTTGCTGGCGGGCTAGCGGGGGTTCTCACAGATACGCAGTATTTT. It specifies CSVAGGLAGVLTDTQYF.

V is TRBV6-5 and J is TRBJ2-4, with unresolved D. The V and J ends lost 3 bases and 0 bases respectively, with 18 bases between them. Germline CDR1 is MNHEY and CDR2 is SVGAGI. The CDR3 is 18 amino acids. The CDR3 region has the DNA TGTGCCAGCAGTTATAACCCCCCAAGTAATTTAGCCAAAAACATTCAGTACTTC. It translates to CASSYNPPSNLAKNIQYF.

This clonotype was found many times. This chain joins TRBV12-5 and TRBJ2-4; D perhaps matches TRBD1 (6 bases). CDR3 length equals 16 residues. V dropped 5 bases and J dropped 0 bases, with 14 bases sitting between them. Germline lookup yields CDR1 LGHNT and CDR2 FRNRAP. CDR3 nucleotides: TGTGCTAGTGGTCCCCCGACAGGCATAGCCAAAAACATTCAGTACTTC. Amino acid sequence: CASGPPTGIAKNIQYF.

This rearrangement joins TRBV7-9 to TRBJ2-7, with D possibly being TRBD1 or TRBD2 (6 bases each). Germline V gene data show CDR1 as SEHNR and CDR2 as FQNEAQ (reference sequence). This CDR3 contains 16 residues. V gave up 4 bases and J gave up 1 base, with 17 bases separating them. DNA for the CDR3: TGTGCCAGCAGCTACCCCGAGGGGGACTTATCCTACGAGCAGTACTTC. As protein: CASSYPEGDLSYEQYF.